These 19 T cell receptor beta chains were all obtained from the same sample, sequenced in a study of T cells after yellow fever vaccination. Using its own MiXCR run on the 5' RACE reads, TCRdb lists one record per CDR3 protein. The sample carries about 500,000 distinct CDR3 sequences, 17% recorded once. The source was PBMCs, collected more than 4 days after the first yellow fever vaccination. All receptors come from a man between 18 and 29 years old who received the YFV17D yellow fever vaccine.

This chain joins TRBV6-1 and TRBJ2-2; tentatively, D is TRBD2 (5 bases). Germline V gene data show CDR1 as MNHNS and CDR2 as SASEGT. CDR3 length: 15 residues. V shed 7 bases and J shed 4 bases, with 16 bases lying between them. The CDR3 DNA sequence: TGTGCCAGCACGGACGGGGATTATGTCACCGGGGAGCTGTTTTTT. Its translation: CASTDGDYVTGELFF.

In its sample, this clonotype was seen a few times. The chain uses TRBV7-2 and TRBJ1-1; D not certain. The CDR3 covers 15 residues. Trimming took 5 bases from V and 4 from J, leaving 17 bases between them. Germline CDR1 reads SGHTA; CDR2 reads FQGNSA. The CDR3 loop is CASSLAVGLSTEAFF. The CDR3, as DNA: TGTGCCAGCAGCCTTGCCGTGGGTTTAAGCACTGAAGCTTTCTTT.

This clonotype has a handful of counts. The gene calls are TRBV12-3 or TRBV12-4 and TRBJ1-1; perhaps TRBD1 as D (6 bases). The germline V and J ends were trimmed by 5 bases and 2 bases, with 9 bases remaining between them. The CDR3 has 13 residues. CDR3 sequence (DNA): TGTGCCAGCAGTGTGGACAGCAACACTGAAGCTTTCTTT. The encoded protein is CASSVDSNTEAFF.

This clonotype was detected only a few times. The chain recombines TRBV25-1 with TRBJ2-3; 7 bases align to TRBD2. Germline trimming cut 6 bases from V and 2 bases from J; bases unmatched to any gene: 11. Germline V gives CDR1 MGHDK, CDR2 SYGVNS. The CDR3 loop spans 16 amino acids. The CDR3 is CASRGGERGITDTQYF. In nucleotides, the CDR3 is TGTGCCAGCAGGGGAGGGGAGCGGGGCATCACAGATACGCAGTATTTT. Full variable domain (missing parts from reference TRBV25-1 and TRBJ2-3): EADIYQTPRYLVIGTGKKITLECSQTMGHDKMYWYQQDPGMELHLIHYSYGVNSTEKGDLSSESTVSRIRTEHFPLTLESARPSHTSQYLCASRGGERGITDTQYFGPGTRLTVL.

V is TRBV7-6 and J is TRBJ1-5, with TRBD1 matching over 7 bases. The V gene end was trimmed by 5 bases and the J gene end by 2 bases; junction bases not matched to a gene: 9. Looked up from germline, CDR1 is SGHVS and CDR2 is FNYEAQ. The CDR3 totals 16 residues. The chain's CDR3 is CASSLPHDRGNQPQHF. The CDR3 DNA reads TGTGCCAGCAGCCTACCACACGACAGGGGCAATCAGCCCCAGCATTTT.

In its sample, this clonotype was seen a few times. The chain is built from TRBV11-2 and TRBJ1-2; D may be TRBD1 (6 bases). The length of the CDR3 is 14 residues. Trimming shortened V by 3 bases and J by 4 bases, and 12 bases separated the two germline ends. CDR1 SGHAT and CDR2 FQNNGV come from the germline V gene. The CDR3 sequence is CASSFSDRRYGYTF. CDR3 nucleotide sequence: TGTGCCAGCAGCTTCAGCGACAGGCGCTATGGCTACACCTTC.

This clonotype turned up a few times. The chain is built from TRBV18 and TRBJ2-1, with D possibly TRBD2 on 6 matching bases. The V gene lost 3 bases and the J gene lost 4 bases, with 10 bases spanning the gap. The CDR3 has 14 amino acids. CDR1 and CDR2 (germline): KGHSH, LQKENI. This CDR3 reads CASSPAGTYNEQFF. The CDR3 DNA reads as TGTGCCAGCTCACCCGCGGGGACTTACAATGAGCAGTTCTTC.

The rearrangement links TRBV4-3 to TRBJ2-5, with 8 bases identical to TRBD1. This CDR3 is built from 14 residues. V lost 6 bases, J lost 4 bases, and 7 bases stayed unmatched. Germline CDR1 is LGHNA and CDR2 is YSLEER. The CDR3 region has the DNA TGCGCCAGCAGTTGGACAGGGATAGGAGAGACCCAGTACTTC. Amino acid sequence: CASSWTGIGETQYF.

This clonotype was recorded a few times. The chain joins TRBV24-1 to TRBJ1-6, with D possibly being TRBD1 (5 bases). This CDR3 contains 14 residues. Deletions cut 8 bases from V and 7 bases from J, with 14 bases between. Germline V gene sequence: CDR1 KGHDR, CDR2 SFDVKD. The CDR3 DNA sequence: TGTGCCACCACTGAACAGGTTGACAATTCACCCCTCCACTTT. It codes for CATTEQVDNSPLHF.

The CDR3 sequence: CAISGGSTGELFF. DNA of the CDR3: TGTGCCATCAGTGGGGGGTCCACCGGGGAGCTGTTTTTT. The rearrangement uses TRBV10-3 and TRBJ2-2; D may correspond to TRBD1 or TRBD2 (5 bases each). V dropped 4 bases and J dropped 4 bases, with 7 bases sitting between them. The CDR3 spans 13 residues. CDR1 is ENHRY and CDR2 is SYGVKD in the germline V gene.

The rearrangement uses TRBV9 and TRBJ1-2, with D possibly TRBD1 on 6 matching bases. Germline-derived CDR1 and CDR2 are SGDLS and YYNGEE. The CDR3 contains 11 residues. With 4 bases removed from V and 8 bases from J, the gap between germline ends came to 9 bases. The chain's CDR3 is CASSTGGGYTF. DNA for the CDR3: TGTGCCAGCAGCACTGGGGGCGGCTACACCTTC. Full variable domain (missing parts from reference TRBV9 and TRBJ1-2): DSGVTQTPKHLITATGQRVTLRCSPRSGDLSVYWYQQSLDQGLQFLIQYYNGEERAKGNILERFSAQQFPDLHSELNLSSLELGDSALYFCASSTGGGYTFGSGTRLTVV.

The chain uses TRBV18 and TRBJ2-3, with D perhaps matching TRBD2 (5 bases). The CDR3 spans 12 residues. V gave up 3 bases and J gave up 7 bases, with 8 bases separating them. Germline V gene data show CDR1 as KGHSH and CDR2 as LQKENI. This CDR3 reads CASSPRGYTQYF. The CDR3 DNA reads as TGTGCCAGCTCACCGCGCGGGTATACGCAGTATTTT.

This rearrangement joins TRBV5-1 to TRBJ1-2, with D unclear. Trimming cost V 0 bases and J 1 base, with 34 bases left between them. CDR1 is SGHRS, CDR2 YFSETQ, per germline. The CDR3 runs to 23 residues. The CDR3 loop reads CASSLVFYSPSVFGFGFNYGYTF. In DNA, the CDR3 is TGCGCCAGCAGCTTGGTATTTTATTCTCCGTCGGTCTTTGGTTTCGGCTTTAACTATGGCTACACCTTC.

This clonotype has a count of ten or more. The CDR3 here is CASSSGLLPDTQYF. The DNA for the CDR3 is TGTGCCAGCAGCTCCGGACTGCTGCCAGATACGCAGTATTTT. J is TRBJ2-3 and V is TRBV7-2; D might be TRBD2 (5 bases). V was shortened by 4 bases and J by 4 bases, with 12 bases between the two germline ends. CDR3 length: 14 amino acids. Germline V CDR1 and CDR2: SGHTA, FQGNSA.

This clonotype was counted between two and nine times. The chain combines TRBV2 with TRBJ2-2; 8 bases line up with TRBD2. The CDR3 consists of 12 residues. Trimming cost V 6 bases and J 7 bases; bases outside gene matches: 1. In germline, CDR1 is SNHLY, CDR2 FYNNEI. The DNA for the CDR3 is TGTGCCAGCAGGGGGACTAGCGGGGAGCTGTTTTTT. Its translation: CASRGTSGELFF.

The chain uses TRBV20-1 and TRBJ2-2; D is undetermined. The CDR3 loop spans 15 amino acids. The germline V and J ends were trimmed by 0 bases and 5 bases, with 13 bases remaining between them. Germline V gene lookup returns CDR1 DFQATT and CDR2 SNEGSKA (reference sequence). The CDR3 coding sequence is TGCAGTGCTAGAGATTGGCCCGTTGATACCGGGGAGCTGTTTTTT. This codes for CSARDWPVDTGELFF.

The CDR3 DNA reads as TGTGCCAGCGGACGTGGACAGGTTCGTGGTACGCAGTATTTT. Translated, it gives CASGRGQVRGTQYF. V gene TRBV6-1 combines with J gene TRBJ2-3; 7 nucleotides align to TRBD1. Looked up from germline, CDR1 is MNHNS and CDR2 is SASEGT. This CDR3 has 14 amino acids. V shed 8 bases and J 8 bases; nucleotides not matched to a gene: 13.

There are a few counts of this clonotype. The rearrangement links TRBV4-2 to TRBJ2-3, with 9 bases lining up with TRBD2. The CDR3 consists of 16 residues. Trimming cost V 0 bases and J 1 base; bases outside gene matches: 2. CDR1 and CDR2 from the germline V gene are LGHNA and YNFKEQ. The CDR3 DNA sequence: TGTGCCAGCAGCCAAGAATTAGCGGGGGGCACAGATACGCAGTATTTT. Protein product: CASSQELAGGTDTQYF.

Only a few counts were recorded for this clonotype. The CDR3 loop is CAWSPGYEDGYTF. CDR3 DNA sequence: TGTGCCTGGAGTCCCGGGTATGAGGATGGCTACACCTTC. J is TRBJ1-2 and V is TRBV30; D gene ambiguous. V lost 2 bases, J lost 6 bases, and 13 bases lay in between. Germline CDR1 reads GTSNPN; CDR2 reads SVGIG (reference sequence). There are 13 residues in the CDR3. Full variable domain (missing parts from reference TRBV30 and TRBJ1-2): SQTIHQWPATLVQPVGSPLSLECTVEGTSNPNLYWYRQAAGRGLQLLFYSVGIGQISSEVPQNLSASRPQDRQFILSSKKLLLSDSGFYLCAWSPGYEDGYTFGSGTRLTVV.